A single sample is the source of the 32 T cell receptor beta chains below, sequenced in a study of regulatory T cells in long-lasting Graves disease. Time point specified: newly diagnosed GD, antithyroid drugs for less than 3 months. The TCR library was made from RNA extracted from PBMCs. Relying on iRepertoire HTBI primers and Arm-PCR of CDR3 regions, the team built TCR beta libraries. TCRdb redid the calling of the multiplex PCR reads with MiXCR, one entry per CDR3 protein. The sample lists under 700,000 distinct CDR3 sequences, about 16% occurring once. These same records also appear under a second study, on T cells in Graves' hyperthyroidism and ophthalmopathy.

Sequencing used peripheral blood mononuclear cells (PBMCs), obtained at new diagnosis, from a patient treated with antithyroid drugs. The origin of the receptors is a woman aged 40 to 65 with Graves disease.

This clonotype showed up many times. The chain uses TRBV18 and TRBJ1-2; TRBD1 is a possible D gene (5 bases). The CDR3 spans 18 residues. CDR1 and CDR2 (germline): KGHSH, LQKENI. V shed 3 bases and J shed 1 base, with 21 bases lying between them. The CDR3 region is CASSPGQGSNDLNYGYTF. The CDR3 nucleotides are TGTGCCAGCTCACCGGGCCAGGGCTCTAACGATCTTAACTATGGCTACACCTTC. The variable domain in full, completed from reference TRBV18 and TRBJ1-2, reads NAGVMQNPRHLVRRRGQEARLRCSPMKGHSHVYWYRQLPEEGLKFMVYLQKENIIDESGMPKERFSAEFPKEGPSILRIQQVVRGDSAAYFCASSPGQGSNDLNYGYTFGSGTRLTVV.

This clonotype was counted at least ten times. The rearrangement links TRBV18 to TRBJ1-1; D possibly corresponds to TRBD1 (5 bases). CDR1 is KGHSH and CDR2 is LQKENI in the germline V gene. Trimming removed 6 bases at V and 2 bases at J, with 13 bases between. The CDR3 runs 14 residues. CDR3 sequence: CASSTTRGNTEAFF. In DNA form, the CDR3 reads TGTGCCAGCTCCACCACTCGGGGCAACACTGAAGCTTTCTTT.

This clonotype showed up many times. The chain couples TRBV12-3 or TRBV12-4 to TRBJ2-5, with D unresolved. The CDR3 length is 13 residues. V lost 6 bases and J 2 bases, leaving 10 bases between the germline ends. CDR3 DNA: TGTGCCAGCAGCGACTCGGGTCAAGAGACCCAGTACTTC. Amino acids: CASSDSGQETQYF.

This clonotype was observed many times. The chain is built from TRBV11-2 and TRBJ2-7, with D tentatively TRBD2 (5 bases). V lost 2 bases and J 7 bases, leaving 21 bases between the germline ends. In germline, CDR1 is SGHAT, CDR2 FQNNGV. This CDR3 is built from 16 residues. The CDR3 reads CASSLPRGGVRWEQYF. The CDR3 region has the DNA TGTGCCAGCAGCTTACCTCGGGGTGGAGTTAGATGGGAGCAGTACTTC.

The chain uses TRBV19 and TRBJ2-1, with D possibly being TRBD1 or TRBD2 (5 bases each). Trimming cost V 2 bases and J 3 bases, with 20 bases left between them. The CDR3 is 18 amino acids. CDR1 is LNHDA and CDR2 is SQIVND in the germline V gene (reference sequence). The CDR3 DNA is TGTGCCAGTAGTATATCCGGTCCCCCCGGGGCCGGCTACAATGAGCAGTTCTTC. Protein: CASSISGPPGAGYNEQFF.

This clonotype has just a few counts. V usage is TRBV5-1 and J usage is TRBJ1-1; 7 bases fit TRBD1. Trimming cost V 3 bases and J 2 bases; bases outside gene matches: 7. CDR3 length: 15 residues. Germline V gene data show CDR1 as SGHRS and CDR2 as YFSETQ. Here the CDR3 reads CASSWGGQVNTEAFF. The CDR3 DNA sequence: TGCGCCAGCAGCTGGGGAGGACAGGTTAACACTGAAGCTTTCTTT.

Comments on this clonotype: A read error is possible here, since a much larger clone lies one base away. V is TRBV5-8 and J is TRBJ2-7; D gene ambiguous. Germline values: CDR1 SGHTS, CDR2 YDEGEE. The CDR3 runs to 15 residues. V lost 1 base, J lost 4 bases, and 15 bases lay in between. As DNA, the CDR3 is TGTGCCAGCAGCTTGCATAAGGGTGGAAGATACGAGCAGTACTTC. It yields the protein CASSLHKGGRYEQYF.

The sample holds a few counts of this clonotype. V usage is TRBV6-5 and J usage is TRBJ1-2; 7 bases are shared with TRBD1. The CDR3 is 13 amino acids. Germline CDR1 and CDR2: MNHEY and SVGAGI. The ends lost 2 bases at V and 8 bases at J; junction bases unmatched: 5. CDR3 coding DNA: TGTGCCAGCAGTTACGAGGGGGCGGTCGGCTACACCTTC. Translating it yields CASSYEGAVGYTF.

As regards this clonotype: Given a much more abundant clone one base away, this may be a read error. This CDR3 fails to terminate in the conserved phenylalanine or tryptophan, so it likely reflects a read error. V and J are TRBV12-3 or TRBV12-4 and TRBJ2-1; possibly TRBD2 for D (7 bases). V lost 5 bases to trimming and J lost 5 bases, with 19 bases between them. The CDR3 has 16 residues. The CDR3 is CASSPGPGGPNNEQFS. The CDR3 region has the DNA TGTGCCAGCAGTCCAGGTCCGGGGGGCCCCAACAATGAGCAGTTCTCC.

This clonotype was seen more than once but under ten times. The chain carries TRBV19 and TRBJ2-1; 12 bases map to TRBD2. Germline V CDR1 and CDR2: LNHDA, SQIVND (reference sequence). J was trimmed by 8 bases and V by 6 bases; bases with no gene match: 8. The CDR3 length is 15 residues. The CDR3: CASSRTSGARYEQFF. The CDR3 DNA follows: TGTGCCAGTAGCCGGACTAGCGGGGCAAGGTATGAGCAGTTCTTC.

This clonotype was counted only a few times. The chain has TRBV9 and TRBJ2-3; perhaps TRBD2 as D (6 bases). Germline assignment: CDR1 SGDLS and CDR2 YYNGEE. This CDR3 has 15 amino acids. Between the trimmed V and J ends, which lost 3 bases and 0 bases, there was a span of 11 bases. In DNA form, the CDR3 reads TGTGCCAGCAGCGGGGAGGTGACTAGCACAGATACGCAGTATTTT. Residues: CASSGEVTSTDTQYF.

This clonotype appeared many times. The V and J genes are TRBV27 and TRBJ1-5, with D possibly TRBD1 on 5 matching bases. CDR1 is MNHEY and CDR2 is SMNVEV in the germline V gene (reference sequence). V was shortened by 3 bases and J by 7 bases, with 10 bases between the two germline ends. CDR3 length: 13 amino acids. The CDR3 nucleotides are TGTGCCAGCAGTTTGTCAGGGATCCAGCCCCAGCATTTT. This codes for CASSLSGIQPQHF.

This clonotype was seen only a few times. The genes are TRBV20-1 and TRBJ1-3; tentatively, D is TRBD1 (6 bases). This CDR3 region has 14 residues. Trimming cost V 4 bases and J 0 bases, with 10 bases left between them. CDR1 is DFQATT and CDR2 is SNEGSKA in the germline V gene (reference sequence). The CDR3 coding sequence is TGCAGTGCTATGGGGGGCTCCTCTGGAAACACCATATATTTT. Protein: CSAMGGSSGNTIYF.

The chain combines TRBV12-3 or TRBV12-4 with TRBJ2-3; no reliable D call. This CDR3 is 15 amino acids long. Trimming took off 6 bases at V and 6 bases at J, with 19 bases between the two ends. This CDR3 reads CASRPRATPTDTQYF. The CDR3 bases are TGTGCCAGCAGACCTAGGGCGACCCCCACGGATACGCAGTATTTT.

The sample holds one count of this clonotype. The chain has TRBV7-2 and TRBJ2-1, with 7 bases fitting TRBD2. With 1 base clipped from V and 8 bases from J, the junction kept 8 bases outside the gene matches. Germline-derived CDR1 and CDR2 are SGHTA and FQGNSA. This CDR3 contains 15 residues. DNA for the CDR3: TGTGCCAGCAGCTTAGAGGGAGGGCCGGTGGATGAGCAGTTCTTC. It yields the protein CASSLEGGPVDEQFF.

This clonotype was seen at least ten times. The DNA for the CDR3 is TGTGCCGGACAGGACAGTGCTGAAGCTTTCTTT. Residues: CAGQDSAEAFF. The chain uses TRBV6-1 and TRBJ1-1; 7 bases agree with TRBD1. This CDR3 region has 11 residues. CDR1 and CDR2 from the germline V gene are MNHNS and SASEGT. V was pared by 11 bases and J by 6 bases, with 6 bases of the junction left unmatched.

This clonotype was counted many times. The rearrangement links TRBV3-1 to TRBJ2-3; TRBD1 agrees at 9 bases. There are 15 residues in the CDR3. With 6 bases clipped from V and 4 bases from J, the junction kept 8 bases outside the gene matches. CDR1 and CDR2 (germline): LGHDT, YNNKEL (reference sequence). The DNA for the CDR3 is TGTGCCAGCAGTCCATCGACAGGGGGGTCAGATACGCAGTATTTT. The encoded protein is CASSPSTGGSDTQYF.

At least ten counts were recorded for this clonotype. The chain joins TRBV5-1 to TRBJ2-3; 13 nucleotides line up with TRBD2. From germline, CDR1 is SGHRS and CDR2 YFSETQ. The CDR3 contains 14 residues. V was clipped by 7 bases and J by 6 bases; unmatched bases: 5. The CDR3 loop reads CASHGTSGVDTQYF. The CDR3 nucleotides read TGCGCCAGCCACGGGACTAGCGGGGTTGATACGCAGTATTTT.

This clonotype was counted at least ten times. V usage is TRBV10-3 and J usage is TRBJ1-2; the D gene is possibly TRBD1 (5 bases). V was cut by 8 bases and J by 0 bases, with 13 bases left in between. The CDR3 consists of 14 residues. CDR1 ENHRY and CDR2 SYGVKD come from the germline V gene. CDR3 loop: CAILRDSSNYGYTF. For the CDR3, the DNA is TGTGCCATCTTGAGGGACTCCTCTAACTATGGCTACACCTTC.

In this sample, this clonotype turned up many times. The chain links TRBV3-1 to TRBJ2-5; D gene uncertain. Germline CDR1 reads LGHDT; CDR2 reads YNNKEL (reference sequence). Trimming took off 1 base at V and 4 bases at J, with 4 bases between the two ends. The CDR3 totals 12 residues. The CDR3 loop reads CASSQAIETQYF. The CDR3, as DNA: TGTGCCAGCAGCCAAGCTATAGAGACCCAGTACTTC.

Here the CDR3 reads CASRGLAGGEGELFF. In nucleotides, the CDR3 is TGTGCCAGCCGAGGACTAGCGGGGGGTGAGGGGGAGCTGTTTTTT. The chain employs TRBV6-2 or TRBV6-3 and TRBJ2-2, with 14 bases fitting TRBD2. The ends lost 8 bases at V and 8 bases at J; junction bases unmatched: 7. From germline, CDR1 is MNHEY and CDR2 SVGEGT. The CDR3 has 15 residues.

The chain is built from TRBV7-3 and TRBJ2-6, with 8 bases aligning to TRBD2. After removal of 0 bases from V and 4 bases from J, the junction contained 14 bases not matched to a gene. Germline loops: CDR1 SGHTA, CDR2 FQGTGA. This CDR3 is 20 amino acids long. CDR3: CASSLTTGLKAGDGANVLTF. In nucleotides, the CDR3 is TGTGCCAGCAGCTTAACGACCGGACTAAAAGCGGGGGACGGGGCCAACGTCCTGACTTTC.

The chain carries TRBV7-2 and TRBJ1-2; 7 positions match TRBD1. The CDR3 loop spans 14 amino acids. The trim removed 5 bases at V and 4 bases at J, leaving 7 bases unmatched. Germline V gives CDR1 SGHTA, CDR2 FQGNSA. CDR3 in amino acids: CASSPRDSPYGYTF. CDR3 in DNA: TGTGCCAGCAGCCCGAGGGACAGCCCCTATGGCTACACCTTC.

This chain connects TRBV4-1 to TRBJ1-1; 7 positions match TRBD1. Losses at the gene ends were 4 bases for V and 8 bases for J; bases not matched to a gene: 13. CDR3 size: 15 residues. From germline, CDR1 is MGHRA and CDR2 YSYEKL. CDR3 in DNA: TGCGCCAGCAGCCTCTCAGGGGGGGGCTCGGGGGAAGCTTTCTTT. It codes for CASSLSGGGSGEAFF.

The sample holds many counts of this clonotype. V and J are TRBV30 and TRBJ2-7, with D perhaps being TRBD1 or TRBD2 (5 bases each). This CDR3 comprises 12 residues. Between the trimmed V and J ends, which lost 8 bases and 3 bases, there was a span of 14 bases. CDR1 and CDR2 (germline): GTSNPN, SVGIG (reference sequence). In DNA, the CDR3 is TGTGCCGGGGGTCGGAAACTCTACGAGCAGTACTTC. As protein: CAGGRKLYEQYF. Full variable domain (rest looked up from reference TRBV30 and TRBJ2-7): SQTIHQWPATLVQPVGSPLSLECTVEGTSNPNLYWYRQAAGRGLQLLFYSVGIGQISSEVPQNLSASRPQDRQFILSSKKLLLSDSGFYLCAGGRKLYEQYFGPGTRLTVT.

This clonotype was seen only a few times. The rearrangement links TRBV7-2 to TRBJ2-2; perhaps TRBD1 as D (5 bases). Trimming took off 2 bases at V and 4 bases at J, with 11 bases between the two ends. Germline loops: CDR1 SGHTA, CDR2 FQGNSA. CDR3 size: 15 residues. DNA for the CDR3: TGTGCCAGCAGCTTACTGGGGCCGGGCACCGGGGAGCTGTTTTTT. It is translated as CASSLLGPGTGELFF.

CDR3 protein: CASSQDPPEGFGNTEAFF. The CDR3 DNA follows: TGTGCCAGCAGCCAAGACCCCCCGGAAGGGTTCGGGAACACTGAAGCTTTCTTT. The chain combines TRBV11-2 with TRBJ1-1; D unresolved. The CDR3 runs 18 residues. The germline V gene has CDR1 SGHAT and CDR2 FQNNGV. V lost 5 bases and J 1 base, leaving 23 bases between the germline ends.

There are many counts of this clonotype. The chain has TRBV3-1 and TRBJ2-7; perhaps TRBD1 as D (6 bases). The CDR3 consists of 15 residues. V shed 4 bases and J shed 2 bases, with 15 bases lying between them. CDR1 LGHDT and CDR2 YNNKEL come from the germline V gene (reference sequence). The CDR3 region has the DNA TGTGCCAGCAGCCCAGGACCTAGGGGGACCTACGAGCAGTACTTC. This encodes CASSPGPRGTYEQYF.

This clonotype was seen repeatedly, ten times or more. The V gene is TRBV27, the J gene TRBJ1-5; no reliable D call. The CDR3 covers 13 residues. Trimming shortened V by 1 base and J by 5 bases, and 6 bases separated the two germline ends. The germline V gene encodes CDR1 MNHEY and CDR2 SMNVEV (reference sequence). The CDR3 region has the DNA TGTGCCAGCAGTTTATTCGGTGATCAGCCCCAGCATTTT. This gives the protein CASSLFGDQPQHF.

The chain's CDR3 is CASSERPWGTQETQYF. CDR3 in DNA: TGTGCCAGCAGTGAGAGACCCTGGGGGACGCAAGAGACCCAGTACTTC. The V call is TRBV6-2 or TRBV6-3, the J call TRBJ2-5, with D possibly called TRBD1 or TRBD2 (5 bases each). The germline V gene has CDR1 MNHEY and CDR2 SVGEGT. Trimming cost V 5 bases and J 2 bases, with 18 bases left between them. This CDR3 is 16 amino acids long.

Worth noting for this clonotype: It may be a read error: a sequence one base away is much more abundant. J is TRBJ2-1 and V is TRBV20-1; the D gene is possibly TRBD1 (6 bases). Germline V gives CDR1 DFQATT, CDR2 SNEGSKA (reference sequence). Trimming shortened V by 3 bases and J by 10 bases, and 10 bases separated the two germline ends. This CDR3 region has 11 residues. The CDR3 nucleotides are TGCAGTGCTAGGGGGGCATACGAGCAGTTCTTC. Its protein is CSARGAYEQFF.

The chain joins TRBV20-1 to TRBJ2-7; TRBD2 matches 9 bases. Germline lookup yields CDR1 DFQATT and CDR2 SNEGSKA (reference sequence). The CDR3 runs 13 residues. With 6 bases clipped from V and 5 bases from J, the junction kept 8 bases outside the gene matches. DNA of the CDR3: TGCAGTGCCCCGGCGGGGGGGGAGCACGAGCAGTACTTC. Its translation is CSAPAGGEHEQYF.